These T cell receptor beta chains were read from a single sample in a study of blood T cell repertoires in COVID-19. Repertoires were generated with immunoSEQ multiplex PCR, while TCRdb's copy carries only in-frame clones and drops some. The sample lists approximately 34,000 clones; roughly 80% were seen once. Sample: peripheral blood. The receptor set was obtained from a woman between 65 and 79 years old with acute or convalescent COVID-19. Each CDR3 is given with its conserved first and last residue. A D gene is named only where the DNA matches it firmly. For some rows the clone size is stated as once, few or many, or as a class when expanded; others skip it.

abundance	v_gene	j_gene	d_gene	CDR3nt	CDR3aa
-	TRBV28	TRBJ2-2	-	TGTGCCAGCAGTTTACCCCCGCGGACCGGGGAGCTGTTTTTT	CASSLPPRTGELFF
once	TRBV7-2	TRBJ2-3	-	TGTGCCAGCAGCCCGGGTCCGGGGGTTGCGCAGTATTTT	CASSPGPGVAQYF
-	TRBV5-1	TRBJ2-5	-	TGCGCCAGCAGCAGGGAGCACCAAGAGACCCAGTACTTC	CASSREHQETQYF
-	TRBV13	TRBJ2-5	TRBD2	TGTGCCAGCAGCTTAGGTAGCGGGGGGGCCAAGACCCAGTACTTC	CASSLGSGGAKTQYF
-	TRBV7-2	TRBJ2-5	TRBD2	TGTGCCAGCAGCGCACGACTAGCGGGGGGGCCCACGCAAGAGACCCAGTACTTC	CASSARLAGGPTQETQYF
-	TRBV14	TRBJ2-7	-	TGTGCCAGCAGGAGGAGGGGGCACTACGAGCAGTACTTC	CASRRRGHYEQYF
-	TRBV3-1/TRBV3-2	TRBJ1-1	TRBD1	TGTGCCAGCAGCCAAGTTTCAGGGGGTTACACTGAAGCTTTCTTT	CASSQVSGGYTEAFF
-	TRBV18	TRBJ1-2	TRBD1	TGTGCCAGCTCAGGGACAGCAGATGGCTACACCTTC	CASSGTADGYTF
-	TRBV29-1	TRBJ1-2	-	TGCAGCACCACAGGGTTTAACTATGGCTACACCTTC	CSTTGFNYGYTF
once	TRBV20-1	TRBJ2-7	-	TGCAGTGCTCCCCATGCCTACGAGCAGTACTTC	CSAPHAYEQYF
once	TRBV6-5	TRBJ2-1	-	TGTGCCAGCAGGAAGGGGGACGGCACCTACAATGAGCAGTTCTTC	CASRKGDGTYNEQFF
once	TRBV6-5	TRBJ2-4	TRBD1	TGTGCCAGTTGGGACAGGGCCAAAAACATTCAGTACTTC	CASWDRAKNIQYF
-	TRBV13	TRBJ1-1	TRBD1	TGTGCCAGCAGGGGGACAGGGGCGGGCACTGAAGCTTTCTTT	CASRGTGAGTEAFF
few	TRBV6-4	TRBJ2-2	-	TGTGCCAGCAGTGACCCGGGACAGAACACCGGGGAGCTGTTTTTT	CASSDPGQNTGELFF
-	TRBV19	TRBJ2-3	TRBD2	TGTGCCAGTAGTATCCCGGGACTAGCGGGTGGTGATACGCAGTATTTT	CASSIPGLAGGDTQYF
few	TRBV19	TRBJ1-6	-	TGTGCCAGTAGTCCACGGGACACGAGCTCCTATAATTCACCCCTCCACTTT	CASSPRDTSSYNSPLHF
-	TRBV6-1	TRBJ1-1	-	TGTGCCAGCAGTGAATTTAAGGGGATGAACACTGAAGCTTTCTTT	CASSEFKGMNTEAFF
few	TRBV6-5	TRBJ1-3	-	TGTGCCAGCAGGTCCCCAGGGATCTCTGGAAACACCATATATTTT	CASRSPGISGNTIYF
few	TRBV7-9	TRBJ2-1	-	TGTGCCAGCAGCCCCCGACGGGAGATGACCTACAATGAGCAGTTCTTC	CASSPRREMTYNEQFF
-	TRBV6-1	TRBJ2-1	-	TGTGCCAGCAGTTATACGGGATCCTACAATGAGCAGTTCTTC	CASSYTGSYNEQFF
-	TRBV28	TRBJ1-2	TRBD1	TGTGCCAGCAGAATCACAGGGGGCGGTGGCTACACCTTC	CASRITGGGGYTF
-	TRBV4-1	TRBJ2-4	-	TGCGCCAGCAGCCAAGTGGGGGCCCTAGCCAAAAACATTCAGTACTTC	CASSQVGALAKNIQYF
-	TRBV19	TRBJ1-2	-	TGTGCCAGTAGTATTAACAGAAACTATGGCTACACCTTC	CASSINRNYGYTF
-	TRBV10-2	TRBJ2-7	TRBD2	TGCGCCAGCGGGGCTAGCGGGAGGGCCGGGGGGTACGAGCAGTACTTC	CASGASGRAGGYEQYF
-	TRBV27	TRBJ1-6	-	TGTGCCAGCAGTCCGCTAACAGGGTCTAATTCACCCCTCCACTTT	CASSPLTGSNSPLHF
-	TRBV24-1	TRBJ1-1	-	TGTGCCACCAGTGTACAGGACAGTCCAATATTCTTT	CATSVQDSPIFF
-	TRBV5-1	TRBJ2-3	TRBD2	TGCGCCAGCAGCACTTCTAGCGGACATGTTGGCGATACGCAGTATTTT	CASSTSSGHVGDTQYF
-	TRBV3-1/TRBV3-2	TRBJ1-3	TRBD1	TGTGCCAGCAGCCAAGCCCTGGGCAGGGGGGAATGGAACACCATATATTTT	CASSQALGRGEWNTIYF
-	TRBV18	TRBJ1-1	-	TGTGCCAGCTCACCTGCGGGTGGGGTTAACACTGAAGCTTTCTTT	CASSPAGGVNTEAFF
-	TRBV12-3/TRBV12-4	TRBJ2-7	TRBD1	TGTGCCAGCAGCCACCGGGACAGGGCCGAGCAGTACTTC	CASSHRDRAEQYF
-	TRBV6-6	TRBJ1-2	TRBD1	TGTGCCAGCAGTTACGACTCCGGGACAGCTTATGGCTACACCTTC	CASSYDSGTAYGYTF
medium-sized	TRBV15	TRBJ2-7	-	TGTGCCACCAGCAGGATAGCCGGGGAGGAGCAGTACTTC	CATSRIAGEEQYF
-	TRBV6-5	TRBJ2-7	-	TGTGCCAGCAGGGTAGCGGAGAACTCCTACGAGCAGTACTTC	CASRVAENSYEQYF
-	TRBV4-1	TRBJ2-6	TRBD2	TGCGCCAGCAGCCAAGATGCTAGCGGATTAATCCCTGGGGCCAACGTCCTGACTTTC	CASSQDASGLIPGANVLTF
-	TRBV19	TRBJ2-5	TRBD1	TGTGCCAGTAGTCCGAGGGGGACAGGGGGACAAGAGACCCAGTACTTC	CASSPRGTGGQETQYF
-	TRBV5-1	TRBJ1-4	-	TGCGCCAGCAGCACGGGACAAACGAAGGAAAAACTGTTTTTT	CASSTGQTKEKLFF
-	TRBV29-1	TRBJ2-5	TRBD2	TGCAGCGTCCATGTAAGCGGGACTGAGACCCAGTACTTC	CSVHVSGTETQYF
-	TRBV4-2	TRBJ2-2	-	TGTGCCAGCAGCTCAGAAGTCCAGGGCCCCCCCGCATGGGCCGGGGAGCTGTTTTTT	CASSSEVQGPPAWAGELFF
-	TRBV6-5	TRBJ2-1	TRBD2	TGTGCCAGCAGTCACGGACTAGCGGGAGTTGGAGAGCAGTTCTTC	CASSHGLAGVGEQFF
-	TRBV7-2	TRBJ2-3	-	TGTGCCAGCAGCTCGATTTCACATGATACGCAGTATTTT	CASSSISHDTQYF
-	TRBV9	TRBJ2-2	TRBD1	TGTGCCAGCAGCGTGGGACAGGTAAACGGGGAGCTGTTTTTT	CASSVGQVNGELFF
few	TRBV6-1	TRBJ2-4	-	TGTGCCAGCAGGGAAGGGATCGGGATAGCCAAAAACATTCAGTACTTC	CASREGIGIAKNIQYF
once	TRBV6-2/TRBV6-3	TRBJ2-5	-	TGTGCCAGCAGTTATAGTATGGGAGAGGGCGAGACCCAGTACTTC	CASSYSMGEGETQYF
-	TRBV21-1	TRBJ2-5	-	TGTGCCAGCAGCAAATGGGACACCCAAAGTGGGGAGACCCAGTACTTC	CASSKWDTQSGETQYF
-	TRBV19	TRBJ1-5	TRBD1	TGTGCCAGTAGTCCTGACAGGGTCGACAATCAGCCCCAGCATTTT	CASSPDRVDNQPQHF
-	TRBV7-9	TRBJ1-4	TRBD1	TGTGCCGTTCTTACGGGACAGGGCCCGTCGGAGATCGATTGGGAAAAACTGTTTTTT	CAVLTGQGPSEIDWEKLFF
once	TRBV7-9	TRBJ2-7	-	TGTGCCAGCAGCACGCCTGGCAGCTCCTACGAGCAGTACTTC	CASSTPGSSYEQYF
-	TRBV10-3	TRBJ2-1	TRBD2	TGTGCCATCCACACTAGCGGTAGCAATGAGCAGTTCTTC	CAIHTSGSNEQFF
-	TRBV28	TRBJ2-7	-	TGTGCCAGCAGGTCACAGGGAAGGTCCTCCTACGAGCAGTACTTC	CASRSQGRSSYEQYF
once	TRBV27	TRBJ1-4	-	TGTGCCAGCAGTTTGCGGGGGTTTAATGAAAAACTGTTTTTT	CASSLRGFNEKLFF
-	TRBV7-8	TRBJ2-1	TRBD2	TGTGCCAGCAGCCCGCAGGGTTGGCTAGCGGGGGGGCCGAAAGGCTACAATGAGCAGTTCTTC	CASSPQGWLAGGPKGYNEQFF
few	TRBV19	TRBJ2-1	-	TGTGCCAGTAGTATCCTTGCAAGGGGGACTACCTACAATGAGCAGTTCTTC	CASSILARGTTYNEQFF
-	TRBV11-3	TRBJ1-1	-	TGTGCCAGCAGCCTCCGTGTGAACACTGAAGCTTTCTTT	CASSLRVNTEAFF